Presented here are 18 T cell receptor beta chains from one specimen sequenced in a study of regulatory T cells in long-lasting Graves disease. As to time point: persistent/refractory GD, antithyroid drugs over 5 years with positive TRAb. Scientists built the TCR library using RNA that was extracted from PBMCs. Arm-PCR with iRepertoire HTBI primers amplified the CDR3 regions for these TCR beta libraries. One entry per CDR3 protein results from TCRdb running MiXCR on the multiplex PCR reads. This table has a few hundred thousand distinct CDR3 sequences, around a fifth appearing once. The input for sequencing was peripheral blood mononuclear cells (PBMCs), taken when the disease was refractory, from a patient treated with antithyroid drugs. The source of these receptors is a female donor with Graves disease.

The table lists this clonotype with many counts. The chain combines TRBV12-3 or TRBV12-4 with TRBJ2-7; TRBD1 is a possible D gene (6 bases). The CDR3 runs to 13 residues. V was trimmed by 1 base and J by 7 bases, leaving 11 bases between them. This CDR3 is CASSLEGGREQYF. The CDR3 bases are TGTGCCAGCAGTTTAGAAGGGGGAAGAGAGCAGTACTTC.

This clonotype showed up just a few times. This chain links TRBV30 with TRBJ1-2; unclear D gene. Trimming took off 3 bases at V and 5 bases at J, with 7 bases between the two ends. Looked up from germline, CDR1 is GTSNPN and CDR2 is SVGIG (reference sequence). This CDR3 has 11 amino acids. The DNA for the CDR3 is TGTGCCTGGAGGACAACTTATGGCTACACCTTC. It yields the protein CAWRTTYGYTF.

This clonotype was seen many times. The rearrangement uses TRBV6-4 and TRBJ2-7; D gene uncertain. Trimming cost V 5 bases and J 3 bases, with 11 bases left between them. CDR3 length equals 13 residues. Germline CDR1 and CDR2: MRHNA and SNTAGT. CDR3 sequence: CASSYFPSYEQYF. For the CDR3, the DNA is TGTGCCAGCAGTTACTTTCCCAGCTACGAGCAGTACTTC.

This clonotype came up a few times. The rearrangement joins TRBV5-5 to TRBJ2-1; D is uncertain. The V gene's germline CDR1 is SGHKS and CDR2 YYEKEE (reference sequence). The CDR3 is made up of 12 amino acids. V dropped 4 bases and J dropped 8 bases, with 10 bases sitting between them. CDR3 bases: TGTGCCAGCAGCCCTCTGTCGGATGAGCAGTTCTTC. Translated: CASSPLSDEQFF.

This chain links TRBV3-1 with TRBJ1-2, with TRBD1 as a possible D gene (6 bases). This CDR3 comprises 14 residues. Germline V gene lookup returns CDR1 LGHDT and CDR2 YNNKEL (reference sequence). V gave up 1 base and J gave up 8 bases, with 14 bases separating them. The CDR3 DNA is TGTGCCAGCAGCCAAGGGTCACAGGGCCGCGGCTACACCTTC. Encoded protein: CASSQGSQGRGYTF.

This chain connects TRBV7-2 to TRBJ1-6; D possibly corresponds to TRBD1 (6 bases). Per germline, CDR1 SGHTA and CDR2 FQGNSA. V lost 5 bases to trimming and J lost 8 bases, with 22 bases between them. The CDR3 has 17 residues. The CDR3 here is CASSPLVGYREDSPLHF. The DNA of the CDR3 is TGTGCCAGCAGCCCACTTGTCGGGTACAGGGAGGATTCACCCCTCCACTTT.

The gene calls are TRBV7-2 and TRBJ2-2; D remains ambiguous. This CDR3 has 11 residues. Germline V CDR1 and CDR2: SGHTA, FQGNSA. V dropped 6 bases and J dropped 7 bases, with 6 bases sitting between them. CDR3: CASRFYGELFF. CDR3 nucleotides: TGTGCCAGCAGGTTCTACGGGGAGCTGTTTTTT.

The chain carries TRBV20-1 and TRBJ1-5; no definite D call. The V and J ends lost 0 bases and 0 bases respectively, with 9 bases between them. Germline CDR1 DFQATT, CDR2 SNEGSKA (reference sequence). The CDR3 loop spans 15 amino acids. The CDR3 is CSARESTDSNQPQHF. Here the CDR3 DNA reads TGCAGTGCTAGAGAATCGACCGATAGCAATCAGCCCCAGCATTTT.

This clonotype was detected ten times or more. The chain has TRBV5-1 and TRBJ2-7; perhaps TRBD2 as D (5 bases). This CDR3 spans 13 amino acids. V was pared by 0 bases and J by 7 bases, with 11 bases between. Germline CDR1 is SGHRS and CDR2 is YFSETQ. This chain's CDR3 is CASSLAGSREQYF. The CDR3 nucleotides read TGCGCCAGCAGCTTGGCGGGATCCAGGGAGCAGTACTTC.

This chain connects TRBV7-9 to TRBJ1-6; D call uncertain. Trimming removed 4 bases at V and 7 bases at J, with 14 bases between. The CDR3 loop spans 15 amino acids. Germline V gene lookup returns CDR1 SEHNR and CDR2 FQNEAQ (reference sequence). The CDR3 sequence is CASSSNSFWNSPLHF. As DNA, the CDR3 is TGTGCCAGCAGCTCAAACAGCTTTTGGAATTCACCCCTCCACTTT.

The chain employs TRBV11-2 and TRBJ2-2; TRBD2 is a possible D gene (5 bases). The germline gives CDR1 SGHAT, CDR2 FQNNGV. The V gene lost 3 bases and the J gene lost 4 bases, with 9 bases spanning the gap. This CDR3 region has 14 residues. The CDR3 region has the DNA TGTGCCAGCAGCTTCGAAGCGGCCACCGGGGAGCTGTTTTTT. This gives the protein CASSFEAATGELFF.

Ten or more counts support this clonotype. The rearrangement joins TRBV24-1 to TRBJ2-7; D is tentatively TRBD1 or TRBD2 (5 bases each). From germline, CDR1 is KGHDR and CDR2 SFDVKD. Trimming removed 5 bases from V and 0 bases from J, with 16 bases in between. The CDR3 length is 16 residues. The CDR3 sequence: CATSASGQALSYEQYF. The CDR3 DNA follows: TGTGCCACCAGTGCTTCGGGGCAGGCGCTCTCCTACGAGCAGTACTTC.

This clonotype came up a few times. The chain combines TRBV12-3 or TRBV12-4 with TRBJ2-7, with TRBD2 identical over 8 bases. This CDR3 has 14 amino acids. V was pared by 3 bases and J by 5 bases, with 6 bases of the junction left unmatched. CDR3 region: CASSFRSGSNEQYF. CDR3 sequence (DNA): TGTGCCAGCAGTTTTAGGAGCGGGAGCAACGAGCAGTACTTC.

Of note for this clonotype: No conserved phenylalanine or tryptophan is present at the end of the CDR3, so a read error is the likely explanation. The CDR3 here is CSVARSGNTEAFL. For the CDR3, the DNA is TGCAGCGTGGCACGGAGCGGGAACACTGAAGCTTTCCTT. This chain connects TRBV29-1 to TRBJ1-1; D call uncertain. Germline V gene sequence: CDR1 SQVTM, CDR2 ANQGSEA. CDR3 length: 13 amino acids. Trimming pared 6 bases from V and 1 base from J, leaving 12 bases between.

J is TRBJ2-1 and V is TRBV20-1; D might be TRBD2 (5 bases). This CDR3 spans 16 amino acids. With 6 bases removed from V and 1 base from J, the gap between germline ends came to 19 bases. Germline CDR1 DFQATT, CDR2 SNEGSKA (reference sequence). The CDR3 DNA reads TGCAGTGCATTACATCAGGCGGGCCGATCCTACAATGAGCAGTTCTTC. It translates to CSALHQAGRSYNEQFF.

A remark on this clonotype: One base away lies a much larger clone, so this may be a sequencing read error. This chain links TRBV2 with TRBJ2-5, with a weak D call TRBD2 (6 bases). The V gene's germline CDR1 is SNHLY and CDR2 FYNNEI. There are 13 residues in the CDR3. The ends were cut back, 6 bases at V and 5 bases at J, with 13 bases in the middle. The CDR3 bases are TGTGCCAGCAGGCCGGGACTGCACGAGACCCAGTACTTC. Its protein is CASRPGLHETQYF.

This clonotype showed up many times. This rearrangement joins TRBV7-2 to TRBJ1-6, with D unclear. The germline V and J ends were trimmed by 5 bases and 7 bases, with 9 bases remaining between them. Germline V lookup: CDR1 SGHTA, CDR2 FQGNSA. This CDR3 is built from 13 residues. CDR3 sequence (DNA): TGTGCCAGCAGCCTAGGCGGGAATTCACCCCTCCACTTT. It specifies CASSLGGNSPLHF.

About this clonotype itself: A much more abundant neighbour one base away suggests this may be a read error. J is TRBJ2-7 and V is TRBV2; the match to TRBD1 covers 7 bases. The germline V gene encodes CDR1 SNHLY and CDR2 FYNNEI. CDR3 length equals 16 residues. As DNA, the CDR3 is TGTGCCAGCAGTGTAGGGCAGGGGGTCCCCCCCTACGAGCGGTACTTC. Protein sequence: CASSVGQGVPPYERYF.